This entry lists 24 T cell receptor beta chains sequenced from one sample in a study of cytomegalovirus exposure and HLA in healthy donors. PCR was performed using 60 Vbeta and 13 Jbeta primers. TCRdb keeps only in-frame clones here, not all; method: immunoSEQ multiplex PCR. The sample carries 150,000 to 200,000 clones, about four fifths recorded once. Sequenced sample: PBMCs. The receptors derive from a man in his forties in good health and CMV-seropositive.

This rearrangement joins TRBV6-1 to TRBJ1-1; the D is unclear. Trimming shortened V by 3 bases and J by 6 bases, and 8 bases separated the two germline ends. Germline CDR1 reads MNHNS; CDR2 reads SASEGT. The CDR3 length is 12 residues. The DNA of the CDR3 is TGTGCCAGCAGTGATTGGGCGTCTGAAGCTTTCTTT. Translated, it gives CASSDWASEAFF.

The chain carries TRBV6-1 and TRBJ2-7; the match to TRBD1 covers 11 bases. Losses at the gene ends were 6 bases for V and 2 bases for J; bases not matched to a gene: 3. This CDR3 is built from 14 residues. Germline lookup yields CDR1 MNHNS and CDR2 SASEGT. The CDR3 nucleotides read TGTGCCAGCAGCCGGACAGGGGGCCCCTACGAGCAGTACTTC. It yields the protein CASSRTGGPYEQYF.

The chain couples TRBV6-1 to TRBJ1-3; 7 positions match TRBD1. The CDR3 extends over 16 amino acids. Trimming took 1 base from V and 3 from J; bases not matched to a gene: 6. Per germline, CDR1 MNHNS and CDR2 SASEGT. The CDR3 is CASSEVAGGSGNTIYF. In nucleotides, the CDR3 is TGTGCCAGCAGTGAAGTGGCAGGGGGTAGTGGAAACACCATATATTTT.

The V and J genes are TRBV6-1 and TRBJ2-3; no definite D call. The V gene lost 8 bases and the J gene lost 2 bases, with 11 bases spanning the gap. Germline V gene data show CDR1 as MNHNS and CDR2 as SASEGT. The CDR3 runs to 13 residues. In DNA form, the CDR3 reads TGTGCCAGCGCCGGAGTCCCCACAGATACGCAGTATTTT. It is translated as CASAGVPTDTQYF.

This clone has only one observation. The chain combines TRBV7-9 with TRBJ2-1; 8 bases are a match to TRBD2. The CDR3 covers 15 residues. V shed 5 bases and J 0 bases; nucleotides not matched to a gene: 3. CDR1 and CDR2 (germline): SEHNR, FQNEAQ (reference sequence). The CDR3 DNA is TGTGCCAGCAGCCCCAGCGGGGGCTCCTACAATGAGCAGTTCTTC. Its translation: CASSPSGGSYNEQFF.

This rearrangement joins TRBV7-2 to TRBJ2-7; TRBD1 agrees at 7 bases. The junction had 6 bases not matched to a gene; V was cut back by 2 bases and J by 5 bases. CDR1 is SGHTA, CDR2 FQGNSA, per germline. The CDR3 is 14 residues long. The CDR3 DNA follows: TGTGCCAGCAGCTTAAGGGGGCGCGTCGACGAGCAGTACTTC. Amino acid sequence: CASSLRGRVDEQYF.

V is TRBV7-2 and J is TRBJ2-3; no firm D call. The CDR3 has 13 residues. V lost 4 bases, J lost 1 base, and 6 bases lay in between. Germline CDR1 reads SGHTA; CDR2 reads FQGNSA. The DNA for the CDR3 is TGTGCCAGCAGCTACGGTGGCACAGATACGCAGTATTTT. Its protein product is CASSYGGTDTQYF.

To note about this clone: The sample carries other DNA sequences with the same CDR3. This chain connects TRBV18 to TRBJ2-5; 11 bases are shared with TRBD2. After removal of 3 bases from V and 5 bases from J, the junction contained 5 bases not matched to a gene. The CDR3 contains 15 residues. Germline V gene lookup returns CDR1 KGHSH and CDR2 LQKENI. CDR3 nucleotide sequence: TGTGCCAGCTCACCCCCCGCTAGCGGGGGGGAGACCCAGTACTTC. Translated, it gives CASSPPASGGETQYF. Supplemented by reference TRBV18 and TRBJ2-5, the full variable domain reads NAGVMQNPRHLVRRRGQEARLRCSPMKGHSHVYWYRQLPEEGLKFMVYLQKENIIDESGMPKERFSAEFPKEGPSILRIQQVVRGDSAAYFCASSPPASGGETQYFGPGTRLLVL.

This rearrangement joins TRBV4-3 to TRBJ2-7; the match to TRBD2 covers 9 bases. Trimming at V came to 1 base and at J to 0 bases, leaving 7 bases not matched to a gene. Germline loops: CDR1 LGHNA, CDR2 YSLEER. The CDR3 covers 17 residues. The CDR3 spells CASSQAQAGGHSYEQYF. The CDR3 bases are TGCGCCAGCAGCCAAGCCCAAGCGGGAGGCCACTCCTACGAGCAGTACTTC.

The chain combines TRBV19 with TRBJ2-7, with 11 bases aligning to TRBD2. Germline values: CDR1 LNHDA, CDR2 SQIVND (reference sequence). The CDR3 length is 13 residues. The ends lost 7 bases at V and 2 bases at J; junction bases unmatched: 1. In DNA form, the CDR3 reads TGTGCCAGTAAGACTAGCGGGGCCTACGAGCAGTACTTC. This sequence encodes CASKTSGAYEQYF.

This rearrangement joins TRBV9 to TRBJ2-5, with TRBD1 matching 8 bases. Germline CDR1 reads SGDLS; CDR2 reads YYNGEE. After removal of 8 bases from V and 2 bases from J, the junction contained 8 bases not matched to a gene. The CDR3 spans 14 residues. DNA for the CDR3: TGTGCCAGGAGGCCCCAGGGGGCTCAAGAGACCCAGTACTTC. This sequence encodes CARRPQGAQETQYF.

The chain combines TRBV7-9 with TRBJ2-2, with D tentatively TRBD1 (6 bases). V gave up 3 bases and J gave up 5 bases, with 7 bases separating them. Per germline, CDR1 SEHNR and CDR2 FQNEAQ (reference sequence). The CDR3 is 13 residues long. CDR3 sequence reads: CASSLDSTGELFF. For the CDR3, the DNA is TGTGCCAGCAGCTTGGACAGTACCGGGGAGCTGTTTTTT.

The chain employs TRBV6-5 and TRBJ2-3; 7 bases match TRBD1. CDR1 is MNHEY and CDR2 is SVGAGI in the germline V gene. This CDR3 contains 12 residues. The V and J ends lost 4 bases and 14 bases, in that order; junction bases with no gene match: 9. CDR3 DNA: TGTGCCAGCAGTTTCATCGGACAGGCCCCGTATTTT. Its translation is CASSFIGQAPYF.

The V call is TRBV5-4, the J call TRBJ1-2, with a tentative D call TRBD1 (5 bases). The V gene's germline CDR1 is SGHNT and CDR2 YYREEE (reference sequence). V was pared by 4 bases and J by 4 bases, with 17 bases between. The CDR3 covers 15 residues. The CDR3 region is CASSPGASSGYGYTF. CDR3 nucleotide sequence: TGTGCCAGCAGCCCTGGGGCATCATCGGGCTATGGCTACACCTTC.

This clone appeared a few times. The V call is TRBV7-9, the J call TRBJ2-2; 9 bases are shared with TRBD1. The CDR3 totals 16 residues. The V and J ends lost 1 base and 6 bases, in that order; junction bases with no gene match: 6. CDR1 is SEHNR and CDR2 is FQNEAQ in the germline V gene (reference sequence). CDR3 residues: CASSLGPQGAAGELFF. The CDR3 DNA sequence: TGTGCCAGCAGCTTAGGACCACAGGGGGCGGCCGGGGAGCTGTTTTTT.

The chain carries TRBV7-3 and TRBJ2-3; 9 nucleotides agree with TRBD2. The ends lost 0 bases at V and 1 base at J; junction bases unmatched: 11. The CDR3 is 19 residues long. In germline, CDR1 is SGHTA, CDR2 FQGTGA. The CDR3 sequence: CASSLTAAGGTGGTDTQYF. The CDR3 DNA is TGTGCCAGCAGCTTAACGGCAGCGGGGGGTACGGGGGGCACAGATACGCAGTATTTT.

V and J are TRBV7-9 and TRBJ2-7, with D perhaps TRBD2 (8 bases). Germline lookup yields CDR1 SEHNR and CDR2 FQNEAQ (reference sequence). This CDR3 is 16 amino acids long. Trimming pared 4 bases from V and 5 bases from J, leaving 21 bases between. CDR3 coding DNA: TGTGCCAGCAGCTCCCCCTCGGGAGGGGGCGCCGACGAGCAGTACTTC. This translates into CASSSPSGGGADEQYF.

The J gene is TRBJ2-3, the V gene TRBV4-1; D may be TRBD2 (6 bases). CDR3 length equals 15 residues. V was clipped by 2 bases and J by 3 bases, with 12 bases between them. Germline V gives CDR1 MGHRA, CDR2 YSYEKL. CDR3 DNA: TGCGCCAGCAGCCAAATCCCACTAGCAACAGATACGCAGTATTTT. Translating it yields CASSQIPLATDTQYF.

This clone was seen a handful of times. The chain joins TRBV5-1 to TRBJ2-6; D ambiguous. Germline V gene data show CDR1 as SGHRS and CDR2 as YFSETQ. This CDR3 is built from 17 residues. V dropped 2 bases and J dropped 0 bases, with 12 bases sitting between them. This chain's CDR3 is CASSFNPDFSGANVLTF. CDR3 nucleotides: TGCGCCAGCAGCTTTAACCCTGACTTCTCTGGGGCCAACGTCCTGACTTTC. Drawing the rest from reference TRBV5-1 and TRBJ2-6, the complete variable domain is KAGVTQTPRYLIKTRGQQVTLSCSPISGHRSVSWYQQTPGQGLQFLFEYFSETQRNKGNFPGRFSGRQFSNSRSEMNVSTLELGDSALYLCASSFNPDFSGANVLTFGAGSRLTVL.

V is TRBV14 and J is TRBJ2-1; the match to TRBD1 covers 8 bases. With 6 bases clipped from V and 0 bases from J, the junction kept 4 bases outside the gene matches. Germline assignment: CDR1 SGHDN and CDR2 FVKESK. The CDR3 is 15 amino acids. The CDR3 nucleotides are TGTGCCAGCAGAGGACAGGGAAGCTCCTACAATGAGCAGTTCTTC. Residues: CASRGQGSSYNEQFF. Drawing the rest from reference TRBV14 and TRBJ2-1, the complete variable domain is EAGVTQFPSHSVIEKGQTVTLRCDPISGHDNLYWYRRVMGKEIKFLLHFVKESKQDESGMPNNRFLAERTGGTYSTLKVQPAELEDSGVYFCASRGQGSSYNEQFFGPGTRLTVL.

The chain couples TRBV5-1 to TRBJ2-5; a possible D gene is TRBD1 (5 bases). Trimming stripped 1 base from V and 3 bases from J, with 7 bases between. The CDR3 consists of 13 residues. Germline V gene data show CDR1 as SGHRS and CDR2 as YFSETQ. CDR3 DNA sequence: TGCGCCAGCAGCTTGCAGGGAAAAGAGACCCAGTACTTC. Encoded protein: CASSLQGKETQYF.

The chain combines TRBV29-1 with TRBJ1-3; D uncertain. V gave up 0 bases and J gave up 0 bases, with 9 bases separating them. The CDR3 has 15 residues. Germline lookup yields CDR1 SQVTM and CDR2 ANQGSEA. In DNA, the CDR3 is TGCAGCGTTGAAGATCTGGTTAGCTCTGGAAACACCATATATTTT. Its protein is CSVEDLVSSGNTIYF.

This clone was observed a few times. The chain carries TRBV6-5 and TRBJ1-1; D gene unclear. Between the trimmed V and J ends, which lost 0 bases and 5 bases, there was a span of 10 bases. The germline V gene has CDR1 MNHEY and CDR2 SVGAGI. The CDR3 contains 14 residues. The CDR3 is CASSYSGRWTEAFF. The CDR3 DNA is TGTGCCAGCAGTTACTCGGGGAGGTGGACTGAAGCTTTCTTT.

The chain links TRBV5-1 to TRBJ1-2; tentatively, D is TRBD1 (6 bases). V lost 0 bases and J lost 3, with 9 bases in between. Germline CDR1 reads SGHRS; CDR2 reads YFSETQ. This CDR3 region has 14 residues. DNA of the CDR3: TGCGCCAGCAGCTTGGTGGGGGCAGACTATGGCTACACCTTC. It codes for CASSLVGADYGYTF.